Described below is a single T cell receptor (beta chain) sequence and its context. Its antigen is unknown. These data come from a study of metastatic and nonmetastatic thyroid tumors. Overall study: For malignant and benign thyroid patients, tumor or nodule tissue and blood were the sources whose repertoires were compared. Study results and limitations: According to reports, the diversity of TCR beta was significantly higher in malignant thyroid tumors than in benign nodules, and this held in both blood and tumor samples.

TCRdb redid the clone calls on the PCR reads using MiXCR. Of around 20,000 clones in the sample, 27% are singletons; the top ten hold 6% to 7.5%. V shed 1 base and J 2 bases; nucleotides not matched to a gene: 2. The CDR3 is 15 amino acids. Patients had received no treatment of any kind before thyroid surgery. This TCR derives from a female donor with papillary thyroid cancer or a benign thyroid nodule (not recorded which). Some clones in this sample may be carry-over from other donors' samples. The chain carries TRBV12-3 or TRBV12-4 and TRBJ1-3; 7 nucleotides line up with TRBD1. The material sequenced was blood. For the CDR3, the DNA is TGTGCCAGCAGTTTAGGGCAGGGGGCTGGAAACACCATATATTTT. Translating it yields CASSLGQGAGNTIYF.